This TCR beta chain derives from a study of T cells in Graves' hyperthyroidism and ophthalmopathy (dated by TCRdb to about 2019). About the investigation overall: Peripheral blood samples were taken at initial diagnosis, before any treatment was given. TCR V-J signatures able to tell the groups apart were searched for in a discovery cohort of around 95 patients, of whom fewer than 45 had Graves' ophthalmopathy and 55 to 60 had stable Graves' hyperthyroidism. Prospective prediction of ophthalmopathy was tested in an independent validation cohort of 18 to 20 hyperthyroidism patients and 17 patients who later progressed to ophthalmopathy. The approximately 90 discovery patients were divided at random into training and test sets in a 7:3 ratio. The study also compared thyroid tissue and blood T-cell repertoires from more than 5 Graves' hyperthyroidism patients. After blood sampling, hyperthyroidism patients were treated with methimazole at a starting dose of 30 mg daily, and ophthalmopathy patients were treated with high-dose intravenous methylprednisolone. According to the paper, TCR Vbeta CDR3 sequencing was carried out on 135 peripheral blood samples, which came from approximately 41 ophthalmopathy, around 75 hyperthyroidism and about 17 progressor patients.

This clonotype has just a few counts. The clone's antigen remains unknown. It has no much larger one-base neighbor in the sample; base qualities were not kept. Study-wide conclusions, independent of this receptor: No statistical method was used to set the sample size in advance, and investigators knew the group allocation. In validation, the model predicted progression to ophthalmopathy with approximately 69% sensitivity and over 72% specificity, a median of 6.5 months before onset. A model built on a 13 V-J signature distinguished ophthalmopathy from stable hyperthyroidism, reaching 87.88% sensitivity and under 84% specificity in cross-validation and 80%/75% in testing. Most expanded thyroid clonotypes (frequency above 0.001) were also detected in blood, a finding suggesting that blood repertoires may reflect thyroid immune responses.

Amplification of TCR beta CDR3 regions was carried out from RNA transcripts. The first round of RT-PCR for the TCR CDR3 was performed with the HTBI primer set and the Qiagen OneStep RT-PCR kit. The libraries were constructed in a second round of multiplex PCR and then size-selected and purified. The libraries were sequenced on an Illumina HiSeq2000 using paired-end 100 bp reads. Turning to the authors' computational methods: SOAPnuke was used to process the raw data, with reads discarded if the reads contained adapters or uncalled bases, had a mean Phred below 15, or lacked an exact constant-primer or identifier match. High-quality paired reads were merged with COPE v1.2.5, and unique nucleotide sequences were defined as clonotypes. MiTCR v1.1 was used to align the clonotypes against IMGT TRBV, TRBD and TRBJ reference segments. Only V-J combinations with frequency above 0.0001, covering 99.2% of repertoires, were analysed. A TCS score was defined as the ratio of F50 (clonal expansion) to E x V (chaos), with BLOSUM62-based TCRdist applied between CDR3 peptides within each V-J. Welch's t-statistics and random forest reduced 514 V-J features to 13, which were used in a naive Bayes classifier (R e1071). Thyroid-blood repertoire similarity was quantified with the Morisita-Horn index. Using fastp at Q25 and MiXCR, TCRdb reprocessed the public reads and kept productive beta chains. Entries that share a CDR3 protein sequence are merged under the most common genes and DNA. The V and J calls were not made by the authors but by TCRdb's processing. The sample table holds hundreds of thousands of distinct CDR3 sequences, of which about two fifths were seen once. More than 7% of the sample lies in the top ten.

Graves' hyperthyroidism was defined as stable when no progression to ophthalmopathy occurred over 18 months of follow-up. Hyperthyroidism patients were aged 18 to 65 years and newly diagnosed, with disease duration of less than 2 months. Patients with uncontrolled infections, other autoimmune diseases, pregnancy or lactation were excluded. Clinical symptoms, serum thyroxine and TRAb, thyroid ultrasound, and orbital computed tomography formed the basis for the diagnoses. PBMCs were separated from 7.5 to 10 ml of fresh peripheral blood using Ficoll-Paque density gradient centrifugation. Trizol reagent was used to extract total RNA, and RNA quality was then checked on an Agilent 2100 Bioanalyzer. This sequence originates from a man aged 18 to 29 with Graves' hyperthyroidism. Sequencing was performed on blood.

The sequenced DNA: TGTGCCAGCAGCCCCGGACAGCTCAATCAGCCCCAGCATTTT. Its protein reads: CASSPGQLNQPQHF. The sequence is built from TRBV5-5 and TRBJ1-5; TRBD1 is possibly the D segment (6 matching bases). V loses 4 bases of germline sequence and J loses 3 bases, and the interval between the two ends is 11 bases. Inclusive of the bounding cysteine and phenylalanine, the CDR3 is 14 residues long. Only the CDR3 DNA is retained, 42 bases long and in frame from the first base. Based on the germline V gene (reference sequence), the CDR1 and CDR2 sequences are SGHKS and YYEKEE.